The 27 T cell receptor beta chains below come from one sample, sequenced in a study of glioma-infiltrating T cells after dendritic cell vaccination. Using immunoSEQ multiplex PCR, the repertoire was profiled, and TCRdb retains in-frame clones only, with some absent. The sample has 90,000 to 95,000 clones; approximately 78% are singletons. Time point here: after dendritic cell vaccination, including at tumor progression/relapse. Sequenced here: blood, sampled after dendritic cell vaccination. The origin of the receptors is a human donor with glioblastoma.

The V gene is TRBV7-2, the J gene TRBJ1-5, with TRBD1 matching 7 bases. V dropped 5 bases and J dropped 0; count of bases not matched to a gene: 4. The CDR3 loop spans 15 amino acids. Germline lookup yields CDR1 SGHTA and CDR2 FQGNSA. The CDR3 protein is CASSPTGISNQPQHF. CDR3 coding DNA: TGTGCCAGCAGCCCGACAGGGATTAGCAATCAGCCCCAGCATTTT.

The rearrangement links TRBV2 to TRBJ1-2; TRBD1 aligns across 7 bases. The CDR3 spans 13 residues. Trimming cost V 5 bases and J 2 bases; bases outside gene matches: 2. Germline values: CDR1 SNHLY, CDR2 FYNNEI. The CDR3 reads CASSIQGNYGYTF. The CDR3 nucleotides read TGTGCCAGCAGTATACAGGGGAACTATGGCTACACCTTC.

The chain carries TRBV5-6 and TRBJ2-7, with 12 bases aligning to TRBD1. J gave up 6 bases and V 0 bases, and 4 bases lay outside the gene matches. There are 15 residues in the CDR3. Per the germline V gene, CDR1 is SGHDT and CDR2 is YYEEEE. CDR3 sequence (DNA): TGTGCCAGCAGCTTGGTGGGACAGGGGGCGGGCGAGCAGTACTTC. As protein: CASSLVGQGAGEQYF. The complete variable domain, with remaining parts taken from reference TRBV5-6 and TRBJ2-7, reads DAGVTQSPTHLIKTRGQQVTLRCSPKSGHDTVSWYQQALGQGPQFIFQYYEEEERQRGNFPDRFSGHQFPNYSSELNVNALLLGDSALYLCASSLVGQGAGEQYFGPGTRLTVT.

This clone turned up a few times. The genes are TRBV7-9 and TRBJ1-3; TRBD1 agrees at 7 bases. This CDR3 region has 13 residues. CDR1 and CDR2 (germline): SEHNR, FQNEAQ (reference sequence). J lost 4 bases, V lost 5 bases, and 2 bases had no gene match. The DNA of the CDR3 is TGTGCCAGCAGCCAGGGACAGGGAAACACCATATATTTT. Protein product: CASSQGQGNTIYF.

This chain uses TRBV28 with TRBJ1-3; perhaps TRBD1 as D (5 bases). This CDR3 is built from 13 residues. V was clipped by 6 bases and J by 4 bases, with 10 bases between them. Germline-derived CDR1 and CDR2 are MDHEN and SYDVKM. CDR3 residues: CASRDSGGNTIYF. The DNA of the CDR3 is TGTGCCAGCAGAGACTCAGGGGGAAACACCATATATTTT.

The genes are TRBV7-2 and TRBJ1-2, with 11 bases lining up with TRBD1. V lost 3 bases to trimming and J lost 7 bases; unmatched junction nucleotides: 13. The germline gives CDR1 SGHTA, CDR2 FQGNSA. This CDR3 has 17 residues. The CDR3 DNA reads TGTGCCAGCAGCTTTACCGGGACAGGGGGTAGTTTTGGTGGCTACACCTTC. It specifies CASSFTGTGGSFGGYTF.

CDR3 residues: CASSYSTGGGGYTF. CDR3 DNA: TGTGCCAGCAGTTACTCGACAGGGGGGGGTGGCTACACCTTC. V usage is TRBV6-6 and J usage is TRBJ1-2; 9 nucleotides agree with TRBD1. J lost 7 bases, V lost 0 bases, and 3 bases had no gene match. The CDR3 contains 14 residues. Germline V CDR1 and CDR2: MNHNY, SVGAGI (reference sequence).

The chain combines TRBV6-5 with TRBJ2-7, with 8 nucleotides matching TRBD2. The ends lost 0 bases at V and 2 bases at J; junction bases unmatched: 6. CDR1 is MNHEY and CDR2 is SVGAGI in the germline V gene. The CDR3 runs 16 residues. The CDR3 DNA sequence: TGTGCCAGCAGTTACTCGAATAGCGGGGTTGCCTACGAGCAGTACTTC. Its translation: CASSYSNSGVAYEQYF.

The V gene is TRBV7-9, the J gene TRBJ2-2; 7 nucleotides agree with TRBD1. Germline lookup yields CDR1 SEHNR and CDR2 FQNEAQ (reference sequence). CDR3 length equals 16 residues. After removal of 4 bases from V and 1 base from J, the junction contained 6 bases not matched to a gene. The CDR3 region is CASSYQGDQNTGELFF. In DNA form, the CDR3 reads TGTGCCAGCAGCTACCAGGGGGATCAGAACACCGGGGAGCTGTTTTTT.

The V call is TRBV2, the J call TRBJ2-3; D ambiguous. This CDR3 contains 12 residues. Germline CDR1 reads SNHLY; CDR2 reads FYNNEI. V shed 6 bases and J shed 0 bases, with 4 bases lying between them. CDR3: CASRTSTDTQYF. The CDR3 DNA follows: TGTGCCAGCAGAACTAGCACAGATACGCAGTATTTT.

The genes are TRBV6-5 and TRBJ1-1; D might be TRBD1 (5 bases). The CDR3 has 14 residues. Trimming removed 2 bases from V and 3 bases from J, with 10 bases in between. In germline, CDR1 is MNHEY, CDR2 SVGAGI. CDR3 coding DNA: TGTGCCAGCAGTTACAGGGGAATGGACACTGAAGCTTTCTTT. Translating it yields CASSYRGMDTEAFF.

The V and J genes are TRBV7-6 and TRBJ2-5, with D hard to call. Germline assignment: CDR1 SGHVS and CDR2 FNYEAQ. The V and J ends lost 1 base and 0 bases respectively, with 3 bases between them. The CDR3 contains 13 residues. CDR3 nucleotide sequence: TGTGCCAGCAGCTTAGTAGACCAAGAGACCCAGTACTTC. Its translation is CASSLVDQETQYF.

The chain employs TRBV7-2 and TRBJ2-1; tentative D call: TRBD2 (6 bases). The V gene lost 0 bases and the J gene lost 4 bases, with 19 bases spanning the gap. The CDR3 totals 18 residues. CDR1 and CDR2 from the germline V gene are SGHTA and FQGNSA. CDR3 amino acids: CASSLAGSGGGVYNEQFF. The DNA of the CDR3 is TGTGCCAGCAGCTTAGCGGGGTCGGGCGGCGGGGTATACAATGAGCAGTTCTTC. Based on the CDR3 plus reference TRBV7-2 and TRBJ2-1, the full variable domain is GAGVSQSPSNKVTEKGKDVELRCDPISGHTALYWYRQSLGQGLEFLIYFQGNSAPDKSGLPSDRFSAERTGGSVSTLTIQRTQQEDSAVYLCASSLAGSGGGVYNEQFFGPGTRLTVL.

The V and J genes are TRBV10-3 and TRBJ2-2; 10 positions agree with TRBD1. V trimming: 1 base; J trimming: 4 bases; junction bases outside the gene matches: 6. Germline V gives CDR1 ENHRY, CDR2 SYGVKD. This CDR3 comprises 17 residues. For the CDR3, the DNA is TGTGCCATCAGTGAGTGGCCGGGACAGGGGCGCACCGGGGAGCTGTTTTTT. Its translation is CAISEWPGQGRTGELFF.

V usage is TRBV7-6 and J usage is TRBJ1-4, with 9 bases aligning to TRBD1. This CDR3 spans 17 amino acids. The germline gives CDR1 SGHVS, CDR2 FNYEAQ. J lost 8 bases, V lost 3 bases, and 13 bases had no gene match. The chain's CDR3 is CASSFSYPGTGREKLFF. The CDR3 DNA sequence: TGTGCCAGCAGCTTTTCTTACCCCGGGACAGGGAGGGAAAAACTGTTTTTT.

This CDR3 reads CASESGNYNEQFF. The CDR3 bases are TGTGCCAGCGAGAGCGGGAACTACAATGAGCAGTTCTTC. The chain is built from TRBV6-5 and TRBJ2-1, with 7 bases aligning to TRBD2. V lost 8 bases and J lost 3; bases outside the gene matches: 4. The germline V gene encodes CDR1 MNHEY and CDR2 SVGAGI. CDR3 size: 13 residues.

The rearrangement links TRBV27 to TRBJ2-7, with D tentatively TRBD1 (5 bases). CDR1 and CDR2 (germline): MNHEY, SMNVEV (reference sequence). Deletions cut 0 bases from V and 2 bases from J, with 11 bases between. The CDR3 is made up of 15 amino acids. This CDR3 reads CASSLSLGRAYEQYV. The DNA of the CDR3 is TGTGCCAGCAGTTTATCTTTAGGCAGGGCCTACGAGCAGTACGTC.

The chain combines TRBV5-1 with TRBJ2-2; weak D call: TRBD1 (6 bases). Germline V gene data show CDR1 as SGHRS and CDR2 as YFSETQ. V gave up 0 bases and J gave up 5 bases, with 17 bases separating them. CDR3 size: 17 residues. CDR3 DNA sequence: TGCGCCAGCAGCTTGGATCCCAGGGGACAATCAACCGGGGAGCTGTTTTTT. This translates into CASSLDPRGQSTGELFF.

The rearrangement links TRBV14 to TRBJ2-5; 8 bases are a match to TRBD2. Germline trimming cut 0 bases from V and 2 bases from J; bases unmatched to any gene: 11. The CDR3 has 18 residues. Germline V lookup: CDR1 SGHDN, CDR2 FVKESK. CDR3 DNA sequence: TGTGCCAGCAGCCAAGATCATGGCGGGAGGTACTTACAAGAGACCCAGTACTTC. Amino acid sequence: CASSQDHGGRYLQETQYF.

This chain connects TRBV9 to TRBJ2-3; D remains unclear. The CDR3 sequence is 14 residues long. CDR1 and CDR2 (germline): SGDLS, YYNGEE. Trimming took off 0 bases at V and 4 bases at J, with 9 bases between the two ends. The CDR3 loop is CASSVGSIADTQYF. CDR3 nucleotide sequence: TGTGCCAGCAGCGTAGGTAGTATCGCAGATACGCAGTATTTT.

This clone showed up just once. Other DNA sequences in the sample encode the same CDR3. This chain uses TRBV29-1 with TRBJ2-4; D may be TRBD1 (6 bases). CDR3 length: 14 residues. V lost 4 bases and J 6 bases, leaving 16 bases between the germline ends. Germline values: CDR1 SQVTM, CDR2 ANQGSEA. For the CDR3, the DNA is TGCAGCGTTGGCTACACAGGGCTGGCAAACATTCAGTACTTC. Residues: CSVGYTGLANIQYF.

The chain recombines TRBV30 with TRBJ2-4, with D possibly TRBD1 on 6 matching bases. The CDR3 has 12 amino acids. Germline lookup yields CDR1 GTSNPN and CDR2 SVGIG (reference sequence). V lost 5 bases, J lost 5 bases, and 10 bases lay in between. This CDR3 is CAWQDSENIQYF. CDR3 bases: TGTGCCTGGCAGGACAGTGAAAACATTCAGTACTTC.

This clone was counted between two and nine times. The V gene is TRBV14, the J gene TRBJ2-2; TRBD1 matches 8 bases. The CDR3 sequence is 17 residues long. Germline-derived CDR1 and CDR2 are SGHDN and FVKESK. After removal of 5 bases from V and 1 base from J, the junction contained 9 bases not matched to a gene. The CDR3 DNA reads as TGTGCCAGCAGCACGCCACCGGGACAGGTGAACACCGGGGAGCTGTTTTTT. As protein: CASSTPPGQVNTGELFF.

The chain has TRBV7-9 and TRBJ1-1; 7 bases fit TRBD1. With 7 bases clipped from V and 5 bases from J, the junction kept 16 bases outside the gene matches. Germline V gene data show CDR1 as SEHNR and CDR2 as FQNEAQ (reference sequence). The CDR3 is 16 residues long. The CDR3 bases are TGTGCCAGCAACTCACGCGGGGCAGGGGGTTTGACTGAAGCTTTCTTT. Translation: CASNSRGAGGLTEAFF. The full variable domain, its missing parts supplied by reference TRBV7-9 and TRBJ1-1, is DTGVSQNPRHKITKRGQNVTFRCDPISEHNRLYWYRQTLGQGPEFLTYFQNEAQLEKSRLLSDRFSAERPKGSFSTLEIQRTEQGDSAMYLCASNSRGAGGLTEAFFGQGTRLTVV.

The chain recombines TRBV19 with TRBJ2-7, with D hard to call. CDR3 length: 16 residues. Trimming shortened V by 5 bases and J by 0 bases, and 17 bases separated the two germline ends. CDR1 and CDR2 from the germline V gene are LNHDA and SQIVND (reference sequence). The CDR3 here is CASSGRFGGSSYEQYF. In DNA form, the CDR3 reads TGTGCCAGTAGTGGTCGATTTGGCGGTAGCTCCTACGAGCAGTACTTC. The variable domain in full, with the rest retrieved from reference TRBV19 and TRBJ2-7, is DGGITQSPKYLFRKEGQNVTLSCEQNLNHDAMYWYRQDPGQGLRLIYYSQIVNDFQKGDIAEGYSVSREKKESFPLTVTSAQKNPTAFYLCASSGRFGGSSYEQYFGPGTRLTVT.

The V and J genes are TRBV27 and TRBJ2-7, with D possibly matching TRBD2 (5 bases). The CDR3 consists of 14 residues. V was clipped by 5 bases and J by 6 bases, with 17 bases between them. Looked up from germline, CDR1 is MNHEY and CDR2 is SMNVEV (reference sequence). Here the CDR3 DNA reads TGTGCCAGCAGTCTTTACACGGGGATAAGCGAGCAGTACTTC. The encoded protein is CASSLYTGISEQYF.

V usage is TRBV7-3 and J usage is TRBJ2-6; D gene ambiguous. Germline-derived CDR1 and CDR2 are SGHTA and FQGTGA. The CDR3 consists of 16 residues. V gave up 5 bases and J gave up 0 bases, with 11 bases separating them. CDR3 nucleotides: TGTGCCAGCAGCCCGCAGATCATCTCTGGGGCCAACGTCCTGACTTTC. Its translation is CASSPQIISGANVLTF.